The 8 T cell receptor beta chains listed next were all sequenced from one sample in a study of CD8 T cells in ankylosing spondylitis (dated by TCRdb to the late 2010s). The protocol used for the library was 5' RACE. Sequenced using an Illumina HiSeq 2500. TCRdb itself trimmed the public reads at Q25 with fastp, ran MiXCR and retained productive beta chains. A single entry per CDR3 protein holds the most common genes and DNA from its merged rows. The sample has fewer than 150,000 distinct CDR3 sequences on record, about 6.7% of them singletons. In total, the top ten clones hold under 15% of the sample. The specimen sequenced was blood, either unsorted or a sorted T cell fraction (not recorded which). These TCRs come from a female donor with ankylosing spondylitis or in good health (not recorded which).

This clonotype was counted ten times or more. The chain uses TRBV15 and TRBJ2-5; no clear D. In germline, CDR1 is LNHNV, CDR2 YYDKDF (reference sequence). V was clipped by 0 bases and J by 1 base, with 9 bases between them. This CDR3 has 15 amino acids. CDR3 amino acids: CATSREIQVQETQYF. Here the CDR3 DNA reads TGTGCCACCAGCAGAGAAATTCAGGTCCAAGAGACCCAGTACTTC. The full variable domain, with the rest looked up from reference TRBV15 and TRBJ2-5, is DAMVIQNPRYQVTQFGKPVTLSCSQTLNHNVMYWYQQKSSQAPKLLFHYYDKDFNNEADTPDNFQSRRPNTSFCFLDIRSPGLGDTAMYLCATSREIQVQETQYFGPGTRLLVL.

This clonotype was observed at least ten times. The CDR3 is CASSQGATNEKLFF. The CDR3 nucleotides read TGTGCCAGCAGCCAGGGTGCAACTAATGAAAAACTGTTTTTT. The genes are TRBV25-1 and TRBJ1-4; D is perhaps TRBD1 (5 bases). The CDR3 consists of 14 residues. V was cut by 6 bases and J by 0 bases, with 8 bases left in between. CDR1 is MGHDK and CDR2 is SYGVNS in the germline V gene. The complete variable domain, with remaining parts taken from reference TRBV25-1 and TRBJ1-4, reads EADIYQTPRYLVIGTGKKITLECSQTMGHDKMYWYQQDPGMELHLIHYSYGVNSTEKGDLSSESTVSRIRTEHFPLTLESARPSHTSQYLCASSQGATNEKLFFGSGTQLSVL.

This clonotype was counted many times. The rearrangement uses TRBV7-8 and TRBJ1-6; D call uncertain. CDR1 and CDR2 (germline): SGHVS, FQNEAQ. The CDR3 is 17 residues long. With 0 bases removed from V and 0 bases from J, the gap between germline ends came to 9 bases. For the CDR3, the DNA is TGTGCCAGCAGCTTAGCGCTCGGAGGCTCCTATAATTCACCCCTCCACTTT. Protein sequence: CASSLALGGSYNSPLHF. Using reference TRBV7-8 and TRBJ1-6 for the parts outside the CDR3, the full variable domain is GAGVSQSPRYKVAKRGQDVALRCDPISGHVSLFWYQQALGQGPEFLTYFQNEAQLDKSGLPSDRFFAERPEGSVSTLKIQRTQQEDSAVYLCASSLALGGSYNSPLHFGNGTRLTVT.

Many counts were recorded for this clonotype. V and J are TRBV21-1 and TRBJ1-3. TRBV21-1 is an annotated pseudogene. This CDR3 contains 16 residues. The DNA of the CDR3 is TGTGCCAGCAGCAAAGAACAACAAGTCTCTGGAAACACCATATATTTT. Encoded protein: CASSKEQQVSGNTIYF.

A remark on this clonotype: This may stem from a read error, because a much larger clone lies one nucleotide away. As DNA, the CDR3 is TGCAGTGCTAGGTCGGGGCCCCGTCAGCCCCAGCATTTT. It is translated as CSARSGPRQPQHF. This chain joins TRBV20-1 and TRBJ1-5; D is perhaps TRBD1 (5 bases). Deletions cut 3 bases from V and 6 bases from J, with 12 bases between. The CDR3 consists of 13 residues. Germline V gives CDR1 DFQATT, CDR2 SNEGSKA (reference sequence).

This clonotype occurred many times. Compared with germline, one end of the junction differs, possibly owing to a read error. The chain uses TRBV4-2 and TRBJ1-2; D might be TRBD1 (6 bases). This CDR3 region has 15 residues. CDR1 is LGHNA, CDR2 YNFKEQ, per germline. CDR3 loop: CASSQAGQKAAGYTF. As DNA, the CDR3 is TGTGCCAGCAGTCAAGCTGGACAGAAGGCCGCTGGCTACACCTTC.

To note about this clonotype: This sequence may be a read error, since a much larger clone differs from it by one base. No conserved phenylalanine or tryptophan ends this CDR3, so it is likely a read error. The DNA is omitted, as the CDR3 cannot be located on it reliably, and the CDR3 follows TCRdb's listing. The rearrangement links TRBV5-8 to TRBJ2-7; TRBD2 is taken as the D call from the table, unchecked against the DNA. Germline loops: CDR1 SGHTS, CDR2 YDEGEE. The CDR3 is 10 amino acids long, termini counted. CDR3 region: CASGSGHSYL.

This clonotype was counted at least ten times. The chain couples TRBV20-1 to TRBJ1-2; 8 bases match TRBD1. The CDR3 covers 17 residues. J lost 1 base, V lost 1 base, and 11 bases had no gene match. Germline CDR1 and CDR2: DFQATT and SNEGSKA (reference sequence). CDR3 sequence: CSARGIDLDRDNYGYTF. The DNA for the CDR3 is TGCAGTGCTAGAGGGATTGACTTGGACAGGGATAACTATGGCTACACCTTC.